This T cell receptor beta chain was recorded in a study of cytomegalovirus exposure and HLA in healthy donors. Study findings and constraints: Rarity held for most TCR sequences, but there were some public TCRs that occurred in many donors.

With regard to this clone: Its antigen is as yet unknown.

Sequencing used immunoSEQ multiplex PCR; TCRdb keeps in-frame clones, though not all of them. The table records some 150,000 clones, around 86% of them present only once. It was the roughly 110-subject validation cohort, separate from the approximately 620-subject first cohort, to which the donors belonged. From germline, CDR1 is GTSNPN and CDR2 SVGIG (reference sequence). Trimming pared 0 bases from V and 0 bases from J, leaving 17 bases between. CDR3 length equals 17 residues. The source is a man younger than 30 in good health and CMV-seropositive. The sample was PBMCs. The chain couples TRBV30 to TRBJ1-1, with a possible D match to TRBD1 (6 bases). This CDR3 is CAWSVWRGTRMNTEAFF. The CDR3 DNA reads as TGTGCCTGGAGTGTATGGCGGGGGACACGCATGAACACTGAAGCTTTCTTT.